A selection of T cell receptor beta chains follows, all from one sample in a study of molecular identifiers for immune sequencing clone quantification. TCRdb re-called the PCR reads with MiXCR, one entry per CDR3 protein. The data contain some 650,000 distinct CDR3 sequences, just under 20% of them seen just once; the ten biggest clones take up approximately 0.9%. Input material: naive CD8+ T cells from blood, with Jurkat cell RNA spiked in. The receptors were sampled from a human donor in good health. Some libraries in this study had Jurkat cell RNA spiked in. CDR3s leave out the opening cysteine and the closing phenylalanine or tryptophan.

cdr3_length j_call v_call cdr3_aa
13 TRBJ2-5 TRBV7-6 ASSLSVEGLETQY
12 TRBJ2-3 TRBV21-1 ASSFGGITDTQY
12 TRBJ2-3 TRBV24-1 TTSGGRSTDTQY
11 TRBJ2-7 TRBV19 ASSIFGLAERY
9 TRBJ2-7 TRBV6-5 ASNGPSGQY
12 TRBJ2-4 TRBV20-1 SARDSGAANIQY
12 TRBJ2-5 TRBV7-7 ASSRSGTGETQY
13 TRBJ1-1 TRBV5-1 ASSWIQGQNTEAF
12 TRBJ1-6 TRBV30 AWSSVRIRSPLH
14 TRBJ2-1 TRBV9 ASAYRTGAGYNEQF